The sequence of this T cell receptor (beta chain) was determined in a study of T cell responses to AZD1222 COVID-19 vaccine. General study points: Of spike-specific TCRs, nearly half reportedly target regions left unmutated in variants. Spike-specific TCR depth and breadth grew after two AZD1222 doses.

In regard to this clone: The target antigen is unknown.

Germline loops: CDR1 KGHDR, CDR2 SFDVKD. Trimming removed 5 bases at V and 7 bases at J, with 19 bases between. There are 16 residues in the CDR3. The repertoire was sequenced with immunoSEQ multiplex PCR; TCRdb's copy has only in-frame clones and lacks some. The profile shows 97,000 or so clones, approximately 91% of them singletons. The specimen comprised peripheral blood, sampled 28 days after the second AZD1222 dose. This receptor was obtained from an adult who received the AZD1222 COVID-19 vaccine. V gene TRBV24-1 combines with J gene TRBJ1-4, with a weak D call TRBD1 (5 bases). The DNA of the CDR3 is TGTGCCACCAGTGCCCCGGGTGGGGGAAGCAGTGAAAAACTGTTTTTT. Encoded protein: CATSAPGGGSSEKLFF.